This TCR beta chain was captured by sequencing in a study of blood T cell repertoires in COVID-19. The germline gives CDR1 SGHRS, CDR2 YFSETQ. The CDR3 spans 16 residues. TCRdb's copy holds only in-frame clones and misses some; the assay was immunoSEQ multiplex PCR. The data show 200,000 to 300,000 clones, approximately 88% seen once. Remarks on this clone: Germline is not matched at one junction end, which may reflect a read error.

The chain is built from TRBV5-1 and TRBJ1-3, with D unresolved. The sequenced sample consisted of PBMCs or T cells enriched from blood (not recorded which). The receptor's source is a woman in her 40s who had been exposed to COVID-19. The CDR3 spells CASSSTPTAPGNTIYF. The CDR3 bases are TGTGCCAGCAGCTCCACCCCTACAGCTCCTGGAAACACCATATATTTT.